Below are 25 T cell receptor beta chains sequenced from a single sample in a study of T cell repertoires in cytomegalovirus infection. No cognate antigen is known for these TCRs. TCRdb re-analysed the reads in MiXCR, keeping a single row per CDR3 protein. The table shows nearly 700,000 distinct CDR3 sequences, with around 30% occurring only once. The sequencing used cultured PBMCs, collected from culture after CMV antigen stimulation. These TCRs come from a human donor in good health (CMV status not recorded). Some clones in this sample may be carry-over from other donors' samples.

The V and J genes are TRBV11-2 and TRBJ2-1, with 13 bases aligning to TRBD2. The CDR3 runs 17 residues. From germline, CDR1 is SGHAT and CDR2 FQNNGV. With 5 bases clipped from V and 7 bases from J, the junction kept 11 bases outside the gene matches. This CDR3 is CASSPRLAGGWGNEQFF. In DNA, the CDR3 is TGTGCCAGCAGCCCCCGACTAGCGGGGGGCTGGGGGAATGAGCAGTTCTTC.

This clonotype was seen a few times. This chain connects TRBV28 to TRBJ2-3, with D tentatively TRBD2 (5 bases). Germline lookup yields CDR1 MDHEN and CDR2 SYDVKM. The V end lost 2 bases, the J end lost 1 base, and 13 bases lay between the germline ends. The CDR3 is 16 residues long. This CDR3 reads CASSLRRYGGTDTQYF. The CDR3 bases are TGTGCCAGCAGTTTAAGGAGGTATGGGGGCACAGATACGCAGTATTTT.

The chain recombines TRBV2 with TRBJ2-1, with D unresolved. This CDR3 has 16 residues. V shed 4 bases and J shed 3 bases, with 16 bases lying between them. The germline CDR1 and CDR2 sequences are SNHLY and FYNNEI. The CDR3 sequence: CASSVAAPKDYNEQFF. CDR3 in DNA: TGTGCCAGCAGTGTGGCGGCCCCAAAGGACTACAATGAGCAGTTCTTC.

The genes are TRBV27 and TRBJ2-3; TRBD2 is a possible D gene (6 bases). V was pared by 5 bases and J by 6 bases, with 15 bases between. Per the germline V gene, CDR1 is MNHEY and CDR2 is SMNVEV (reference sequence). CDR3 length: 14 amino acids. The CDR3: CASSAQRVGDTQYF. The DNA of the CDR3 is TGTGCCAGCAGTGCCCAGCGGGTCGGGGATACGCAGTATTTT.

The table lists this clonotype with many counts. V usage is TRBV7-6 and J usage is TRBJ2-3; TRBD2 matches at 12 bases. After removal of 3 bases from V and 0 bases from J, the junction contained 4 bases not matched to a gene. The CDR3 contains 17 residues. The germline gives CDR1 SGHVS, CDR2 FNYEAQ. The chain's CDR3 is CASSLLAGGPSTDTQYF. The CDR3 DNA is TGTGCCAGCAGCTTGCTAGCGGGGGGGCCTAGCACAGATACGCAGTATTTT.

A few counts support this clonotype. V is TRBV28 and J is TRBJ1-5; D is perhaps TRBD1 (5 bases). The CDR3 covers 14 residues. Looked up from germline, CDR1 is MDHEN and CDR2 is SYDVKM. The ends were cut back, 3 bases at V and 7 bases at J, with 13 bases in the middle. CDR3 coding DNA: TGTGCCAGCAGTTTTAGGCAGGGATGGCAGCCCCAGCATTTT. Translating gives CASSFRQGWQPQHF.

This clonotype has more than one count but fewer than ten. J is TRBJ1-3 and V is TRBV20-1, with no clear D. V gave up 6 bases and J gave up 0 bases, with 9 bases separating them. The CDR3 spans 13 residues. The V gene's germline CDR1 is DFQATT and CDR2 SNEGSKA (reference sequence). The chain's CDR3 is CSAPEVSGNTIYF. CDR3 in DNA: TGCAGTGCCCCTGAGGTCTCTGGAAACACCATATATTTT.

This clonotype was seen repeatedly, ten times or more. This chain uses TRBV12-3 or TRBV12-4 with TRBJ1-5, with TRBD1 matching over 8 bases. The junction had 4 bases not matched to a gene; V was cut back by 7 bases and J by 5 bases. The CDR3 is made up of 13 amino acids. CDR3 coding DNA: TGTGCCAGCACCTTACAGGGGGATCAGCCCCAGCATTTT. The encoded protein is CASTLQGDQPQHF.

There are a few counts of this clonotype. The chain couples TRBV12-3 or TRBV12-4 to TRBJ2-5, with 14 bases matching TRBD2. The CDR3 has 16 residues. Germline trimming cut 4 bases from V and 1 base from J; bases unmatched to any gene: 2. The CDR3 protein is CASSYGLAGGQETQYF. The CDR3 DNA is TGTGCCAGCAGTTACGGACTAGCGGGGGGCCAAGAGACCCAGTACTTC.

V is TRBV6-2 or TRBV6-3 and J is TRBJ1-3; weak D call: TRBD1 (5 bases). The CDR3 runs 16 residues. Germline assignment: CDR1 MNHEY and CDR2 SVGEGT. V shed 6 bases and J shed 3 bases, with 18 bases lying between them. CDR3 DNA: TGTGCCAGCAGACCCGGCCGGGACGGAAATGGAAACACCATATATTTT. Its translation is CASRPGRDGNGNTIYF.

This clonotype appeared a few times. The J gene is TRBJ1-2, the V gene TRBV7-2, with 7 bases identical to TRBD1. The J segment lost 7 bases and the V segment lost 5 bases, leaving 19 bases of the junction unmatched. Germline loops: CDR1 SGHTA, CDR2 FQGNSA. The CDR3 loop spans 17 amino acids. The CDR3 protein is CASSLLQGGLKDGGYTF. The DNA for the CDR3 is TGTGCCAGCAGCCTCCTGCAGGGGGGTCTGAAGGATGGTGGCTACACCTTC.

This clonotype has more than one count but fewer than ten. V is TRBV5-1 and J is TRBJ1-4; 7 bases line up with TRBD1. The CDR3 runs to 17 residues. V trimming: 4 bases; J trimming: 4 bases; junction bases outside the gene matches: 13. Germline CDR1 reads SGHRS; CDR2 reads YFSETQ. The CDR3 coding sequence is TGCGCCAGCAGCCTGGGGACAGCCTCAACCCTTAATGAAAAACTGTTTTTT. This translates into CASSLGTASTLNEKLFF.

The rearrangement joins TRBV4-3 to TRBJ2-3; possible D gene TRBD2, 6 bases. The V and J ends lost 0 bases and 2 bases respectively, with 15 bases between them. The germline V gene has CDR1 LGHNA and CDR2 YSLEER. CDR3 length: 17 amino acids. The CDR3 bases are TGCGCCAGCAGCCAAGAGTTCGGCGGAGGGGTCACAGATACGCAGTATTTT. Protein product: CASSQEFGGGVTDTQYF.

This chain joins TRBV7-2 and TRBJ2-7; tentatively, D is TRBD2 (6 bases). Germline V gene data show CDR1 as SGHTA and CDR2 as FQGNSA. This CDR3 is 15 amino acids long. Trimming pared 5 bases from V and 0 bases from J, leaving 14 bases between. The chain's CDR3 is CASSVGGLSSYEQYF. The CDR3 DNA sequence: TGTGCCAGCAGCGTGGGGGGTCTCAGCTCCTACGAGCAGTACTTC.

This clonotype has only a few counts. The chain links TRBV7-6 to TRBJ1-5; 8 nucleotides agree with TRBD1. CDR1 is SGHVS and CDR2 is FNYEAQ in the germline V gene. There are 19 residues in the CDR3. V shed 5 bases, J shed 0 bases, and the junction held 15 bases outside the gene matches. The CDR3 spells CASSLTPSTGGISNQPQHF. The CDR3 nucleotides are TGTGCCAGCAGCCTGACCCCGTCTACAGGGGGTATTAGCAATCAGCCCCAGCATTTT.

The chain is built from TRBV6-6 and TRBJ1-5; TRBD1 is a possible D gene (6 bases). V lost 6 bases and J lost 3, with 15 bases in between. CDR1 is MNHNY, CDR2 SVGAGI, per germline (reference sequence). The CDR3 has 15 residues. This CDR3 reads CASSQAGQNNQPQHF. The CDR3 coding sequence is TGTGCCAGCAGCCAGGCCGGACAGAACAATCAGCCCCAGCATTTT.

V is TRBV20-1 and J is TRBJ1-6; no definite D call. CDR1 is DFQATT and CDR2 is SNEGSKA in the germline V gene (reference sequence). Between the trimmed V and J ends, which lost 5 bases and 5 bases, there was a span of 16 bases. This CDR3 contains 15 residues. The CDR3 here is CSAPQAWADNSPLHF. CDR3 nucleotide sequence: TGCAGTGCTCCTCAAGCATGGGCGGATAATTCACCCCTCCACTTT.

This chain links TRBV12-3 or TRBV12-4 with TRBJ2-2, with 7 bases aligning to TRBD2. J lost 2 bases, V lost 5 bases, and 14 bases had no gene match. This CDR3 has 18 residues. For the CDR3, the DNA is TGTGCCAGCAGTCAAAGGGCCCCTCTAGCGGCAAACACCGGGGAGCTGTTTTTT. This sequence encodes CASSQRAPLAANTGELFF.

The chain combines TRBV19 with TRBJ2-3; 7 nucleotides match TRBD2. CDR3 length: 13 residues. V was pared by 11 bases and J by 2 bases, with 7 bases of the junction left unmatched. Germline V gene sequence: CDR1 LNHDA, CDR2 SQIVND (reference sequence). The CDR3 region is CACKGTTTDTQYF. CDR3 in DNA: TGTGCCTGCAAGGGGACTACCACAGATACGCAGTATTTT.

The rearrangement links TRBV7-9 to TRBJ2-3; 12 bases match TRBD2. CDR1 and CDR2 (germline): SEHNR, FQNEAQ (reference sequence). This CDR3 comprises 15 residues. The ends lost 5 bases at V and 6 bases at J; junction bases unmatched: 6. The CDR3 here is CASSHRTSGVDTQYF. In DNA, the CDR3 is TGTGCCAGCAGCCACCGGACTAGCGGGGTTGATACGCAGTATTTT.

The V and J genes are TRBV2 and TRBJ1-5, with a tentative D call TRBD1 (5 bases). The CDR3 loop spans 14 amino acids. Trimming stripped 6 bases from V and 5 bases from J, with 14 bases between. Germline CDR1 reads SNHLY; CDR2 reads FYNNEI. The DNA for the CDR3 is TGTGCCAGCAGACCCGACAGACTCGATCAGCCCCAGCATTTT. It codes for CASRPDRLDQPQHF.

The sample holds a few counts of this clonotype. The rearrangement joins TRBV6-1 to TRBJ2-5; TRBD2 matches at 13 bases. Germline CDR1 MNHNS, CDR2 SASEGT. The CDR3 is 16 residues long. V dropped 2 bases and J dropped 5; count of bases not matched to a gene: 5. The CDR3 protein is CASSETSGRARETQYF. CDR3 DNA sequence: TGTGCCAGCAGTGAAACTAGCGGGAGGGCCCGTGAGACCCAGTACTTC.

The J gene is TRBJ2-6, the V gene TRBV5-6; D is tentatively TRBD1 or TRBD2 (5 bases each). V gave up 5 bases and J gave up 0 bases, with 12 bases separating them. The CDR3 runs 16 residues. The V gene's germline CDR1 is SGHDT and CDR2 YYEEEE. CDR3 nucleotide sequence: TGTGCCAGCAGTTTCCAGGGACCCTCTGGGGCCAACGTCCTGACTTTC. This encodes CASSFQGPSGANVLTF.

This clonotype was counted ten times or more. V is TRBV20-1 and J is TRBJ2-7; 10 bases are shared with TRBD1. The CDR3 length is 11 residues. Per the germline V gene, CDR1 is DFQATT and CDR2 is SNEGSKA (reference sequence). After removal of 5 bases from V and 6 bases from J, the junction contained 1 base not matched to a gene. The CDR3 reads CSAGDRGEQYF. CDR3 coding DNA: TGCAGTGCTGGGGACAGGGGCGAGCAGTACTTC.

There are a few counts of this clonotype. V is TRBV27 and J is TRBJ2-4, with D unresolved. This CDR3 is built from 16 residues. CDR1 and CDR2 (germline): MNHEY, SMNVEV (reference sequence). Between the trimmed V and J ends, which lost 6 bases and 0 bases, there was a span of 15 bases. The CDR3 spells CASRPPGRLAKNIQYF. CDR3 sequence (DNA): TGTGCCAGCAGACCCCCAGGCAGATTAGCCAAAAACATTCAGTACTTC.